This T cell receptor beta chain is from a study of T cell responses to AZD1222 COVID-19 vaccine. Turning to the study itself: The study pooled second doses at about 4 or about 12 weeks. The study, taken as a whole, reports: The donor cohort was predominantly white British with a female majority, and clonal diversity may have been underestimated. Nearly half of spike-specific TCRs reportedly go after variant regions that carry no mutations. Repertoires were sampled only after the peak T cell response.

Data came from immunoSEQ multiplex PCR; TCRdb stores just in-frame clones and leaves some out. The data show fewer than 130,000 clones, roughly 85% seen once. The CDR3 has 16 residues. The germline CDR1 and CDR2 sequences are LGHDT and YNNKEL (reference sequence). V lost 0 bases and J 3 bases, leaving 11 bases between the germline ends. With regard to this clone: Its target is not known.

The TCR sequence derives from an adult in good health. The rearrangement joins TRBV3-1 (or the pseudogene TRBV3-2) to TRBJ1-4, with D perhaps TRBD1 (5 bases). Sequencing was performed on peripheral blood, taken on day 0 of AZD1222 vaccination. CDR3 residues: CASSQDGAAPNEKLFF. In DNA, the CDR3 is TGTGCCAGCAGCCAAGACGGGGCAGCTCCTAATGAAAAACTGTTTTTT.